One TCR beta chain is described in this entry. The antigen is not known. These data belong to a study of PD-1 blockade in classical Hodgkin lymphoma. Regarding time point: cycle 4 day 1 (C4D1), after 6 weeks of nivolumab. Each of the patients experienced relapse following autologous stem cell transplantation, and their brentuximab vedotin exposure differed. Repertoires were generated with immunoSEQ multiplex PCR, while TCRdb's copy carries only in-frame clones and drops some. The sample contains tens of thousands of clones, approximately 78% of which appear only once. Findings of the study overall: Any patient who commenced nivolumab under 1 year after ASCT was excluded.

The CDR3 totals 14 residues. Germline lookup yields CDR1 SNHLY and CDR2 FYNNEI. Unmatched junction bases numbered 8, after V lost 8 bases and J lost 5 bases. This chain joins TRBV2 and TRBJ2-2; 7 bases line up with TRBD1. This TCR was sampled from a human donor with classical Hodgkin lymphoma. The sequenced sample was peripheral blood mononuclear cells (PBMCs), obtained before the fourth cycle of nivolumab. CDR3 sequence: CASRDRVLTGELFF. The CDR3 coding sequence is TGTGCCAGCCGGGACAGAGTCTTGACCGGGGAGCTGTTTTTT.